Below are 17 T cell receptor beta chains sequenced from a single sample in a study of blood T cell repertoires in COVID-19. Sequenced by immunoSEQ multiplex PCR; TCRdb stores in-frame clones only, minus some. The table includes about 50,000 clones, 85% to 95% detected once. Sequencing input: peripheral blood. The receptor set was obtained from a human donor in a cohort sampled during active COVID-19.

This clone has just one count. V usage is TRBV7-2 and J usage is TRBJ2-1, with TRBD2 matching 14 bases. V lost 4 bases and J lost 7; bases outside the gene matches: 12. Germline V gives CDR1 SGHTA, CDR2 FQGNSA. This CDR3 contains 18 residues. For the CDR3, the DNA is TGTGCCAGCAGCTCACCCGACACCGGGACTAGCGGGAGTAATGAGCAGTTCTTC. Protein sequence: CASSSPDTGTSGSNEQFF.

This chain uses TRBV24-1 with TRBJ2-2, with unresolved D. Trimming removed 9 bases at V and 1 base at J, with 5 bases between. The V gene's germline CDR1 is KGHDR and CDR2 SFDVKD. CDR3 length: 12 amino acids. CDR3 in DNA: TGTGCCACCCAGAAGAACACCGGGGAGCTGTTTTTT. Translating it yields CATQKNTGELFF.

This sequence joins TRBV7-9 and TRBJ2-7, with TRBD2 matching over 9 bases. The CDR3 runs to 14 residues. The V gene end was trimmed by 6 bases and the J gene end by 2 bases; junction bases not matched to a gene: 5. Germline CDR1 is SEHNR and CDR2 is FQNEAQ (reference sequence). This CDR3 reads CASRTSGSTYEQYF. Here the CDR3 DNA reads TGTGCCAGCAGGACTAGCGGTTCCACCTACGAGCAGTACTTC.

J is TRBJ2-3 and V is TRBV5-6, with 9 bases lining up with TRBD1. The CDR3 consists of 15 residues. The germline gives CDR1 SGHDT, CDR2 YYEEEE. V shed 4 bases, J shed 5 bases, and the junction held 8 bases outside the gene matches. CDR3 bases: TGTGCCAGCAGCCTCGGACAGGGGAGTCGAGATACGCAGTATTTT. Amino acids: CASSLGQGSRDTQYF.

The chain joins TRBV6-6 to TRBJ2-2; D may be TRBD1 (5 bases). Germline V gene data show CDR1 as MNHNY and CDR2 as SVGAGI (reference sequence). CDR3 size: 15 residues. V dropped 5 bases and J dropped 4 bases, with 14 bases sitting between them. CDR3 in amino acids: CASSGRTSSTGELFF. CDR3 DNA sequence: TGTGCCAGCAGTGGACGGACATCGTCCACCGGGGAGCTGTTTTTT.

A few counts support this clone. The V call is TRBV4-3, the J call TRBJ1-2; no clear D. The V gene lost 0 bases and the J gene lost 8 bases, with 16 bases spanning the gap. CDR1 is LGHNA and CDR2 is YSLEER in the germline V gene. The CDR3 contains 15 residues. CDR3: CASSQDLQTSKGYTF. CDR3 DNA: TGCGCCAGCAGCCAAGACTTACAGACATCTAAGGGCTACACCTTC.

The rearrangement links TRBV4-2 to TRBJ2-3; D not resolved. The CDR3 has 13 residues. V lost 0 bases, J lost 8 bases, and 9 bases lay in between. The germline gives CDR1 LGHNA, CDR2 YNFKEQ. The CDR3 DNA sequence: TGTGCCAGCAGCCAAGATGAGAGAGGTACGCAGTATTTT. This codes for CASSQDERGTQYF.

The chain joins TRBV4-3 to TRBJ1-3; D remains unclear. This CDR3 region has 16 residues. Germline V gene data show CDR1 as LGHNA and CDR2 as YSLEER. Trimming left V 0 bases short and J 0 bases short, with 9 bases between. The CDR3: CASSQDRVSSGNTIYF. CDR3 bases: TGCGCCAGCAGCCAAGATCGGGTGAGCTCTGGAAACACCATATATTTT.

The rearrangement uses TRBV2 and TRBJ2-6, with a possible D match to TRBD1 (5 bases). The CDR3 spans 16 residues. Trimming stripped 6 bases from V and 4 bases from J, with 16 bases between. Germline V gene sequence: CDR1 SNHLY, CDR2 FYNNEI. CDR3 DNA: TGTGCCAGCAGCCTAACCCGGACAACCGGGGCCAACGTCCTGACTTTC. This gives the protein CASSLTRTTGANVLTF.

The chain employs TRBV6-5 and TRBJ1-1, with D possibly TRBD1 on 5 matching bases. Per germline, CDR1 MNHEY and CDR2 SVGAGI. Trimming left V 3 bases short and J 1 base short, with 9 bases between. The CDR3 is made up of 14 amino acids. The CDR3 loop reads CASSYWGENTEAFF. CDR3 DNA sequence: TGTGCCAGCAGTTATTGGGGCGAGAACACTGAAGCTTTCTTT.

In its sample, this clone was seen once. This chain joins TRBV6-1 and TRBJ1-1; unclear D gene. This CDR3 contains 13 residues. The V gene's germline CDR1 is MNHNS and CDR2 SASEGT. Trimming pared 2 bases from V and 1 base from J, leaving 5 bases between. The CDR3 nucleotides are TGTGCCAGCAGTGAATCCTGGAACACTGAAGCTTTCTTT. Translating gives CASSESWNTEAFF.

The gene calls are TRBV19 and TRBJ1-2; perhaps TRBD1 as D (5 bases). CDR3 size: 13 residues. The germline V gene encodes CDR1 LNHDA and CDR2 SQIVND (reference sequence). V was clipped by 6 bases and J by 8 bases, with 16 bases between them. The CDR3 DNA sequence: TGTGCCAGTAGGATACCGGGGGAGTACGGCTACACCTTC. It encodes CASRIPGEYGYTF.

This chain uses TRBV6-1 with TRBJ2-1; D possibly corresponds to TRBD2 (6 bases). Germline lookup yields CDR1 MNHNS and CDR2 SASEGT. V shed 2 bases and J shed 2 bases, with 10 bases lying between them. This CDR3 spans 15 amino acids. This CDR3 reads CASSEWDSPYNEQFF. In DNA, the CDR3 is TGTGCCAGCAGTGAATGGGACTCCCCCTACAATGAGCAGTTCTTC.

The chain has TRBV30 and TRBJ1-6; unclear D gene. From germline, CDR1 is GTSNPN and CDR2 SVGIG (reference sequence). Deletions cut 6 bases from V and 6 bases from J, with 12 bases between. There are 13 residues in the CDR3. The chain's CDR3 is CACAHEPNSPLHF. CDR3 coding DNA: TGTGCCTGTGCCCATGAGCCTAATTCACCCCTCCACTTT.

This chain links TRBV30 with TRBJ2-3; tentative D call: TRBD1 (6 bases). Germline assignment: CDR1 GTSNPN and CDR2 SVGIG (reference sequence). V lost 2 bases and J lost 2, with 23 bases in between. The CDR3 sequence is 18 residues long. In DNA form, the CDR3 reads TGTGCCTGGAGTAGAGGTGGGCCCAGGGGTAAAGTCACAGATACGCAGTATTTT. This sequence encodes CAWSRGGPRGKVTDTQYF.

The chain has TRBV24-1 and TRBJ2-6; no firm D call. The ends were cut back, 10 bases at V and 0 bases at J, with 6 bases in the middle. Germline CDR1 reads KGHDR; CDR2 reads SFDVKD. There are 13 residues in the CDR3. CDR3 bases: TGTGCCACAAGCAACTCTGGGGCCAACGTCCTGACTTTC. This translates into CATSNSGANVLTF.

The chain is built from TRBV2 and TRBJ1-2, with TRBD1 matching 7 bases. There are 12 residues in the CDR3. Germline assignment: CDR1 SNHLY and CDR2 FYNNEI. Trimming took 8 bases from V and 4 from J; bases not matched to a gene: 4. CDR3 sequence: CASEQGGYGYTF. The CDR3 region has the DNA TGTGCCAGCGAGCAGGGGGGCTATGGCTACACCTTC.